This TCR beta chain is drawn from a study of blood T cell repertoires in COVID-19. Trimming shortened V by 1 base and J by 1 base, and 9 bases separated the two germline ends. CDR3 length: 15 residues. Germline CDR1 MNHNS, CDR2 SASEGT. The assay was immunoSEQ multiplex PCR, and TCRdb's table has in-frame clones only and misses some. The sample lists around 63,000 clones; approximately 88% were seen once. The origin of this receptor is a man in his 60s with COVID-19, enrolled during active disease. The sequenced material came from peripheral blood. The chain employs TRBV6-1 and TRBJ2-3; unclear D gene. The CDR3 region is CASSEGASGTDTQYF. CDR3 DNA sequence: TGTGCCAGCAGTGAAGGGGCATCTGGCACAGATACGCAGTATTTT.